What follows are 10 T cell receptor beta chains derived from one specimen sequenced in a study of T cell responses to AZD1222 COVID-19 vaccine. The method was immunoSEQ multiplex PCR; TCRdb's version includes in-frame clones alone and lacks a portion of them. Of some 110,000 clones in the sample, more than 75% are singletons; the top ten hold roughly 3.8%. The sequencing used peripheral blood, collected 28 days after the second AZD1222 dose. The source is an adult who received the AZD1222 COVID-19 vaccine.

The chain's CDR3 is CASSQPVVGLGTEAFF. CDR3 in DNA: TGTGCCAGCAGCCAACCGGTGGTTGGCTTGGGCACTGAAGCTTTCTTT. This rearrangement joins TRBV16 to TRBJ1-1; D gene unclear. Per germline, CDR1 KGHSY and CDR2 FQNENV. V dropped 2 bases and J dropped 4 bases, with 17 bases sitting between them. The CDR3 has 16 amino acids.

The chain carries TRBV10-3 and TRBJ2-1, with 13 bases matching TRBD2. Per the germline V gene, CDR1 is ENHRY and CDR2 is SYGVKD. The junction had 1 base not matched to a gene; V was cut back by 4 bases and J by 7 bases. This CDR3 is built from 14 residues. The chain's CDR3 is CAISVTSGGNEQFF. The CDR3 bases are TGTGCCATCAGTGTGACTAGCGGGGGGAATGAGCAGTTCTTC.

The gene calls are TRBV4-1 and TRBJ1-2; perhaps TRBD1 as D (6 bases). The V end was cut by 4 bases, the J end by 4 bases, with 10 bases between. Germline CDR1 is MGHRA and CDR2 is YSYEKL. The CDR3 loop spans 13 amino acids. The CDR3 DNA reads TGCGCCAGCAGCCCGGGGGACATCTATGGCTACACCTTC. Encoded protein: CASSPGDIYGYTF.

V gene TRBV6-1 combines with J gene TRBJ1-6; D may be TRBD1 (6 bases). Trimming removed 3 bases at V and 5 bases at J, with 11 bases between. CDR1 MNHNS and CDR2 SASEGT come from the germline V gene. The CDR3 contains 15 residues. As DNA, the CDR3 is TGTGCCAGCAGTGAGGCACAGGGTAATAATTCACCCCTCCACTTT. Amino acid sequence: CASSEAQGNNSPLHF.

The chain employs TRBV7-3 and TRBJ1-2; 9 bases align to TRBD1. CDR3 length: 13 residues. The ends lost 2 bases at V and 6 bases at J; junction bases unmatched: 1. Germline V gene data show CDR1 as SGHTA and CDR2 as FQGTGA. The CDR3 spells CASSLRTGDGYTF. The CDR3 region has the DNA TGTGCCAGCAGCTTACGGACAGGGGATGGCTACACCTTC.

V gene TRBV9 combines with J gene TRBJ1-6; D remains unclear. The V end lost 0 bases, the J end lost 7 bases, and 5 bases lay between the germline ends. CDR1 is SGDLS and CDR2 is YYNGEE in the germline V gene. The CDR3 consists of 13 residues. The CDR3 reads CASSVEGNSPLHF. In DNA, the CDR3 is TGTGCCAGCAGCGTAGAGGGAAATTCACCCCTCCACTTT.

The gene calls are TRBV3-1 (or the pseudogene TRBV3-2) and TRBJ2-1, with D maybe TRBD2 (6 bases). Germline CDR1 is LGHDT and CDR2 is YNNKEL (reference sequence). V lost 8 bases and J 5 bases, leaving 16 bases between the germline ends. The CDR3 sequence is 14 residues long. The chain's CDR3 is CASSPRRVDNEQFF. The CDR3 nucleotides read TGTGCCAGCTCGCCGCGGAGGGTGGACAATGAGCAGTTCTTC.

The CDR3 sequence: CASSALNRGSGNTIYF. As DNA, the CDR3 is TGTGCCAGTAGTGCCCTAAACAGGGGCTCTGGAAACACCATATATTTT. This chain uses TRBV19 with TRBJ1-3; 7 positions agree with TRBD1. The CDR3 runs 16 residues. Germline V gives CDR1 LNHDA, CDR2 SQIVND (reference sequence). The junction had 7 bases not matched to a gene; V was cut back by 5 bases and J by 0 bases.

The chain employs TRBV7-2 and TRBJ1-6; D not resolved. Germline V CDR1 and CDR2: SGHTA, FQGNSA. Trimming pared 5 bases from V and 10 bases from J, leaving 12 bases between. This CDR3 is 13 amino acids long. The CDR3 is CASSPKARSPLHF. CDR3 coding DNA: TGTGCCAGCAGCCCAAAGGCCCGGTCACCCCTCCACTTT.

CDR3 DNA sequence: TGTGCCAGCAGTTTATCAGGTACGTCCCAGCATTTT. Its translation: CASSLSGTSQHF. V and J are TRBV28 and TRBJ1-5; unclear D gene. The CDR3 loop spans 12 amino acids. From germline, CDR1 is MDHEN and CDR2 SYDVKM. With 1 base removed from V and 11 bases from J, the gap between germline ends came to 9 bases.